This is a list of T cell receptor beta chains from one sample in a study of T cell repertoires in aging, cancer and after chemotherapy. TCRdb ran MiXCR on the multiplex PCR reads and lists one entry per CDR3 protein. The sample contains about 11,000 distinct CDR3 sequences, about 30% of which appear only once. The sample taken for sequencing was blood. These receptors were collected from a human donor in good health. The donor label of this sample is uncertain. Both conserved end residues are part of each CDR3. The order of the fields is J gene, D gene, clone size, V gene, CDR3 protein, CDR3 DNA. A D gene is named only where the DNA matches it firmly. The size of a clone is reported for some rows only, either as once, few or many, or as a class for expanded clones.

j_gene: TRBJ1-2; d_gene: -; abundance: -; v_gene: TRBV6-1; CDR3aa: CASSEGSGRGYTF; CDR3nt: TGTGCCAGCAGTGAAGGATCGGGGCGGGGCTACACCTTC
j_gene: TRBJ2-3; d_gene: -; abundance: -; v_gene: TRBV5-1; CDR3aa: CASSLEGADTQYF; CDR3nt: TGCGCCAGCAGCTTGGAAGGGGCCGATACGCAGTATTTT
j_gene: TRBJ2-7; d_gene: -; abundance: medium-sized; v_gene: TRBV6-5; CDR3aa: CASQKEGLRHEQYF; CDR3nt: TGTGCCAGCCAGAAGGAAGGGCTACGCCACGAGCAGTACTTC
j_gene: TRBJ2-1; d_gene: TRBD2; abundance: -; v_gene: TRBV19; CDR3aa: CASSRLAGGYNEQFF; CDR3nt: TGTGCCAGTAGTAGACTAGCGGGGGGATACAATGAGCAGTTCTTC
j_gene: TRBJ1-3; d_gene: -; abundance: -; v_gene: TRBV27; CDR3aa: CASSPHSGNTIYF; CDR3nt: TGTGCCAGCAGCCCCCACTCTGGAAACACCATATATTTT
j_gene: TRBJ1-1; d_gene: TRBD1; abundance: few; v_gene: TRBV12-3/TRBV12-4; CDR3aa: CASSLRQGRAFF; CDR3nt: TGTGCCAGCAGTCTCAGACAGGGAAGAGCTTTCTTT
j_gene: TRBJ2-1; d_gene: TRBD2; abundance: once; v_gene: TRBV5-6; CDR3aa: CASSDASGSDEQFF; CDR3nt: TGCGCCAGCAGCGACGCTAGCGGGAGTGATGAGCAGTTCTTC
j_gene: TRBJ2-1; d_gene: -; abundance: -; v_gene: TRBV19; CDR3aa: CASSDPRSYNEQFF; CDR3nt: TGTGCCAGTAGTGACCCGAGGTCCTACAATGAGCAGTTCTTC
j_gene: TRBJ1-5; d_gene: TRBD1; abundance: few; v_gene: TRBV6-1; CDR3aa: CASRRGMTGDNQPQHF; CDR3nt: TGTGCCAGCAGAAGGGGGATGACAGGGGACAATCAGCCCCAGCATTTT
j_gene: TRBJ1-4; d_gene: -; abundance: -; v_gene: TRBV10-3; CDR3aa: CAISVTPDEKLFF; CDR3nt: TGTGCCATCAGTGTTACCCCAGATGAAAAACTGTTTTTT
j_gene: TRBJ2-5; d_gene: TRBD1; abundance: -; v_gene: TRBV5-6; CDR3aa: CASSVDRGFQETQYF; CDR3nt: TGTGCCAGCAGCGTGGACAGGGGATTTCAAGAGACCCAGTACTTC
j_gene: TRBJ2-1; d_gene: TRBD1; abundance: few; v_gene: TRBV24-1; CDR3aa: CATSEGAIQGYEQFF; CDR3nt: TGTGCCACCAGTGAGGGGGCCATACAGGGGTATGAGCAGTTCTTC
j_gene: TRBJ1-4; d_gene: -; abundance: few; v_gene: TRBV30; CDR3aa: CAWRRQGGEKLFF; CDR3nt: TGTGCCTGGAGACGGCAGGGTGGTGAAAAACTGTTTTTT
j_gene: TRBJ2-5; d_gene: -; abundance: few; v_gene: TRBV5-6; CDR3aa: CASSQGRDQETQYF; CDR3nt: TGTGCCAGCAGCCAGGGACGGGACCAAGAGACCCAGTACTTC
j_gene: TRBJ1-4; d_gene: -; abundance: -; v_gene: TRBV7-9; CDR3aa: CASSTDGGVREKLFF; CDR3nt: TGTGCCAGCAGCACCGACGGGGGGGTACGTGAAAAACTGTTTTTT
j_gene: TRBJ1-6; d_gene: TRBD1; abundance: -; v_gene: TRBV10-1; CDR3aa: CASSADREAPLHF; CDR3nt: TGCGCCAGCAGTGCCGACAGGGAGGCACCCCTCCACTTT
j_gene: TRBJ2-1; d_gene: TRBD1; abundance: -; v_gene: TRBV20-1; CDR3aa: CSARAPGQGYNEQFF; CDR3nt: TGCAGTGCTAGAGCGCCGGGACAGGGGTACAATGAGCAGTTCTTC
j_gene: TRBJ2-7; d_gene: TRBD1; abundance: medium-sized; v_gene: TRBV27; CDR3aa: CASSMYPGQGSVQYF; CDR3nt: TGTGCCAGCAGCATGTATCCGGGACAGGGTAGCGTGCAGTACTTC
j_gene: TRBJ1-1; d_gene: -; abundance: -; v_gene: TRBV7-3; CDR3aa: CASSRDGNTEAFF; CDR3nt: TGTGCCAGCAGCAGGGACGGTAACACTGAAGCTTTCTTT
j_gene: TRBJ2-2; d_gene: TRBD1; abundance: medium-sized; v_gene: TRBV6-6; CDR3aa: CASSSGTVGTGELFF; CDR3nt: TGTGCCAGCAGTTCCGGGACAGTCGGTACCGGGGAGCTGTTTTTT
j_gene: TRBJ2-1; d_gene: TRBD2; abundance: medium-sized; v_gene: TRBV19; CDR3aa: CASSTPAGGYNEQFF; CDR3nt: TGTGCCAGTAGTACCCCCGCGGGAGGATACAATGAGCAGTTCTTC
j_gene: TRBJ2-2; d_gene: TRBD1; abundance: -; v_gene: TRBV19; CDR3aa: CASSTRDSHTGELFF; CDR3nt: TGTGCCAGTAGCACCCGGGACAGCCACACCGGGGAGCTGTTTTTT
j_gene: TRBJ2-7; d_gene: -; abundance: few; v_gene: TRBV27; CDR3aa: CASSLRGNEQYF; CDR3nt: TGTGCCAGCAGTTTGAGGGGTAACGAGCAGTACTTC
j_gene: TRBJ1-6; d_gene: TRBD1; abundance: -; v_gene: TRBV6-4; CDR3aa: CASSRDRESPLHF; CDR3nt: TGTGCCAGCAGTCGGGACAGGGAATCACCCCTCCACTTT
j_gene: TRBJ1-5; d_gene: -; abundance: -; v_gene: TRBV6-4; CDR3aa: CASSEPGQTYPQHF; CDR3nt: TGTGCCAGCAGTGAACCGGGCCAGACTTATCCCCAGCATTTT
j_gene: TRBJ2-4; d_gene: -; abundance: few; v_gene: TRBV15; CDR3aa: CATSTAGTASDQYF; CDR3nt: TGTGCCACCAGCACTGCCGGGACGGCGTCGGATCAGTACTTC
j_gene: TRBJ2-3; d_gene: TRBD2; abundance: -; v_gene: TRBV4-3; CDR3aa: CASSQEGAGGRPDTQYF; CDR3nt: TGCGCCAGCAGCCAAGAGGGGGCGGGAGGGCGACCAGATACGCAGTATTTT
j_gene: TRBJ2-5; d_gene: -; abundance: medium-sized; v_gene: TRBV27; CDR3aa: CASSFIRGQETQYF; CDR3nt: TGTGCCAGCAGTTTTATCCGGGGACAAGAGACCCAGTACTTC
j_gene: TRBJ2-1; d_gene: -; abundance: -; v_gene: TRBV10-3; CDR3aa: CAIREGEGYEQFF; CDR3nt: TGTGCCATCAGGGAGGGAGAAGGTTATGAGCAGTTCTTC
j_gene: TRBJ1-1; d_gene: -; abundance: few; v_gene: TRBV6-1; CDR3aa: CASSEVPSTEAFF; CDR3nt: TGTGCCAGCAGTGAAGTTCCCTCCACTGAAGCTTTCTTT
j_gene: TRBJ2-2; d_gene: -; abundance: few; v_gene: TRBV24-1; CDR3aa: CATSEVQGELFF; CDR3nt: TGTGCCACCAGTGAAGTCCAGGGGGAGCTGTTTTTT
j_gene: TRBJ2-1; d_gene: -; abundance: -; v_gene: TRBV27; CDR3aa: CASTVGSAGPGSNEQFF; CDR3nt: TGTGCCAGCACCGTCGGATCCGCCGGTCCGGGTTCAAATGAGCAGTTCTTC
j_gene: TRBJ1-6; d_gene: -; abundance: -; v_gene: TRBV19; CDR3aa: CASSIGGSPLHF; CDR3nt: TGTGCCAGTAGTATAGGAGGTTCACCCCTCCACTTT
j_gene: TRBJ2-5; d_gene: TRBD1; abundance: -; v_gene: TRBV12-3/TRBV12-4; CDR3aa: CASSFFTGESTQYF; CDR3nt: TGTGCCAGCAGTTTCTTCACAGGGGAGTCCACCCAGTACTTC
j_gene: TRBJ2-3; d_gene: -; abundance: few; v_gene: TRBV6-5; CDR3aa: CASRASGGGLSDTQYF; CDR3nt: TGTGCCAGCAGGGCGAGTGGAGGGGGCCTTTCAGATACGCAGTATTTT
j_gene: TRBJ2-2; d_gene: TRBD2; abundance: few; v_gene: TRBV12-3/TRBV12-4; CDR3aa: CASSLRLAGTGELFF; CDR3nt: TGTGCCAGCAGTTTGAGACTAGCGGGCACCGGGGAGCTGTTTTTT
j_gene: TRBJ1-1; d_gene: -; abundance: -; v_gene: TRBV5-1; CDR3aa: CASSLVLNTEAFF; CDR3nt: TGCGCCAGCAGCCTGGTTTTGAACACTGAAGCTTTCTTT
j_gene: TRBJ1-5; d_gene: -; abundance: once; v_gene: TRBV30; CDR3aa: CAWRVSNQPQHF; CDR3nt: TGTGCCTGGAGGGTTAGCAATCAGCCCCAGCATTTT
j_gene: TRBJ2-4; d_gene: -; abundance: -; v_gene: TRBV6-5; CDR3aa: CASTTGAGGLAKNIQYF; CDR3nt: TGTGCCAGCACCACAGGTGCCGGGGGGCTGGCCAAAAACATTCAGTACTTC